The source of this T cell receptor beta chain is a study of blood T cell repertoires in COVID-19. About the study: The samples span acute and convalescent COVID-19 from the United States, Italy and Spain. From T cells, B-cell-depleted T cells, or PBMCs came the material, which was cDNA or gDNA.

Authors' data handling: Estimation of nucleated cell counts was performed using reference gene primer amplification. The protocol was immunoSEQ multiplex PCR, while the TCRdb copy is restricted to in-frame clones and leaves out a portion. For V, J and clone size, that table is used; D and trimming come from the DNA. Of roughly 120,000 clones in the sample, more than 85% are singletons; the top ten hold approximately 2%. Trimming pared 0 bases from V and 11 bases from J, leaving 13 bases between. The V gene's germline CDR1 is GTSNPN and CDR2 SVGIG (reference sequence). There are 13 residues in the CDR3. Seattle's enrolled individuals joined amid active infection and were then monitored longitudinally.

The rearrangement links TRBV30 to TRBJ1-4; possible D gene TRBD1, 6 bases. Sequencing input: peripheral blood. The source of this sequence is a man aged 50-59 years with COVID-19, enrolled during active disease. This chain's CDR3 is CAWSVPGVSKLFF. The DNA for the CDR3 is TGTGCCTGGAGTGTACCAGGGGTCTCGAAACTGTTTTTT.